The next 25 T cell receptor beta chains were all read from a single sample in a study of T cell responses to AZD1222 COVID-19 vaccine. Measured with immunoSEQ multiplex PCR; TCRdb has only the in-frame clones, and not every one. Of about 73,000 clones listed, around three quarters are singletons. The sample in question was peripheral blood, obtained 28 days after the second AZD1222 dose. Source of these receptors: an adult who received the AZD1222 COVID-19 vaccine.

V gene TRBV2 combines with J gene TRBJ2-5, with 9 bases fitting TRBD2. There are 17 residues in the CDR3. Trimming took 5 bases from V and 1 from J; bases not matched to a gene: 11. The germline V gene encodes CDR1 SNHLY and CDR2 FYNNEI. CDR3 sequence: CASSLRGGARGQETQYF. DNA of the CDR3: TGTGCCAGCAGTCTCCGCGGGGGGGCCCGTGGCCAAGAGACCCAGTACTTC. Based on the CDR3 plus reference TRBV2 and TRBJ2-5, the full variable domain is EPEVTQTPSHQVTQMGQEVILRCVPISNHLYFYWYRQILGQKVEFLVSFYNNEISEKSEIFDDQFSVERPDGSNFTLKIRSTKLEDSAMYFCASSLRGGARGQETQYFGPGTRLLVL.

The chain is built from TRBV5-1 and TRBJ2-5, with 8 bases that match TRBD1. The J segment lost 0 bases and the V segment lost 0 bases, leaving 7 bases of the junction unmatched. This CDR3 has 17 residues. The germline CDR1 and CDR2 sequences are SGHRS and YFSETQ. The CDR3 DNA sequence: TGCGCCAGCAGCTTGGCCCTGGGGACAGGAGACCAAGAGACCCAGTACTTC. Translation gives CASSLALGTGDQETQYF.

V gene TRBV28 combines with J gene TRBJ2-6; no reliable D call. The CDR3 is 14 amino acids. Deletions cut 6 bases from V and 4 bases from J, with 10 bases between. The germline V gene encodes CDR1 MDHEN and CDR2 SYDVKM. CDR3 nucleotides: TGTGCCAGCAGCTCTGTTGCCGGGGCCAACGTCCTGACTTTC. Amino acids: CASSSVAGANVLTF.

The chain carries TRBV30 and TRBJ2-7, with 7 bases fitting TRBD2. The CDR3 is 12 amino acids. The germline gives CDR1 GTSNPN, CDR2 SVGIG (reference sequence). Trimming at V came to 3 bases and at J to 4 bases, leaving 3 bases not matched to a gene. The CDR3 coding sequence is TGTGCCTGGAGCGCCGGGGGGTACGAGCAGTACTTC. Translation: CAWSAGGYEQYF.

This clone occurred a few times. Different DNA sequences within this sample yield the same CDR3. The rearrangement links TRBV27 to TRBJ2-5; D is perhaps TRBD2 (5 bases). The V gene lost 6 bases and the J gene lost 4 bases, with 12 bases spanning the gap. Germline values: CDR1 MNHEY, CDR2 SMNVEV (reference sequence). The CDR3 covers 13 residues. CDR3 amino acids: CASSFSGRETQYF. CDR3 nucleotide sequence: TGTGCCAGCAGCTTCTCGGGGAGAGAGACCCAGTACTTC.

The chain couples TRBV28 to TRBJ1-4, with D perhaps TRBD1 (5 bases). Per germline, CDR1 MDHEN and CDR2 SYDVKM. V lost 6 bases, J lost 10 bases, and 21 bases lay in between. CDR3 length equals 15 residues. The CDR3 spells CASSSIGDGAGKLFF. DNA for the CDR3: TGTGCCAGCAGCTCCATAGGGGACGGGGCTGGAAAACTGTTTTTT.

The V gene is TRBV12-3 or TRBV12-4, the J gene TRBJ2-1; no clear D gene. The CDR3 is made up of 12 amino acids. The V and J ends lost 0 bases and 12 bases respectively, with 9 bases between them. This chain's CDR3 is CASSLAYYGQFF. The CDR3 coding sequence is TGTGCCAGCAGTTTAGCATATTATGGGCAGTTCTTC.

The chain has TRBV4-1 and TRBJ1-1; D remains unclear. The length of the CDR3 is 14 residues. CDR1 is MGHRA and CDR2 is YSYEKL in the germline V gene. V lost 0 bases and J lost 7, with 12 bases in between. CDR3 in DNA: TGCGCCAGCAGCCAAGAAGGTGGGCGAGATGAAGCTTTCTTT. This gives the protein CASSQEGGRDEAFF.

The sample holds one count of this clone. CDR3: CASSPGLAAISSTDTQYF. In nucleotides, the CDR3 is TGTGCCAGCAGTCCGGGACTAGCGGCAATTTCTAGCACAGATACGCAGTATTTT. V is TRBV27 and J is TRBJ2-3; 11 nucleotides align to TRBD2. The CDR3 covers 18 residues. Losses at the gene ends were 5 bases for V and 0 bases for J; bases not matched to a gene: 10. Germline V gene data show CDR1 as MNHEY and CDR2 as SMNVEV (reference sequence).

V gene TRBV7-9 combines with J gene TRBJ2-1; the D is unclear. V gave up 2 bases and J gave up 0 bases, with 14 bases separating them. The CDR3 has 17 residues. Germline lookup yields CDR1 SEHNR and CDR2 FQNEAQ (reference sequence). CDR3 region: CASSLIFGGSSYNEQFF. The CDR3 bases are TGTGCCAGCAGCTTAATATTTGGCGGCAGCTCCTACAATGAGCAGTTCTTC.

The V and J genes are TRBV3-1 (or the pseudogene TRBV3-2) and TRBJ2-1; D uncertain. Germline V gene sequence: CDR1 LGHDT, CDR2 YNNKEL (reference sequence). The CDR3 totals 16 residues. Trimming cost V 1 base and J 0 bases, with 10 bases left between them. This CDR3 is CASSQGEVPSYNEQFF. For the CDR3, the DNA is TGTGCCAGCAGCCAAGGAGAAGTGCCCTCCTACAATGAGCAGTTCTTC.

The chain has TRBV28 and TRBJ1-2; tentative D call: TRBD1 (5 bases). CDR3 size: 15 residues. From germline, CDR1 is MDHEN and CDR2 SYDVKM. V lost 1 base and J 6 bases, leaving 15 bases between the germline ends. The CDR3 here is CASSLSIGTSNGYTF. For the CDR3, the DNA is TGTGCCAGCAGTTTATCAATCGGGACGTCAAATGGCTACACCTTC.

This clone has more than one count but fewer than ten. The chain has TRBV3-1 (or the pseudogene TRBV3-2) and TRBJ1-6; 8 positions agree with TRBD1. Losses at the gene ends were 5 bases for V and 8 bases for J; bases not matched to a gene: 8. This CDR3 is built from 15 residues. Looked up from germline, CDR1 is LGHDT and CDR2 is YNNKEL (reference sequence). The CDR3 DNA reads TGTGCCAGCAGCATATCGACAGGGGAATATTCACCCCTCCACTTT. This codes for CASSISTGEYSPLHF.

The genes are TRBV9 and TRBJ2-7, with 7 nucleotides matching TRBD1. Germline trimming cut 2 bases from V and 7 bases from J; bases unmatched to any gene: 6. Germline loops: CDR1 SGDLS, CDR2 YYNGEE. This CDR3 comprises 13 residues. The CDR3 is CASSVNRGGEQYF. The CDR3 DNA reads as TGTGCCAGCAGCGTTAACAGGGGCGGTGAGCAGTACTTC.

The rearrangement joins TRBV2 to TRBJ1-4; possibly TRBD1 for D (6 bases). The CDR3 length is 14 residues. Trimming left V 6 bases short and J 1 base short, with 9 bases between. Per the germline V gene, CDR1 is SNHLY and CDR2 is FYNNEI. CDR3 loop: CASRVDRTNEKLFF. The CDR3 DNA reads TGTGCCAGCAGGGTGGACAGAACTAATGAAAAACTGTTTTTT. Supplemented by reference TRBV2 and TRBJ1-4, the full variable domain reads EPEVTQTPSHQVTQMGQEVILRCVPISNHLYFYWYRQILGQKVEFLVSFYNNEISEKSEIFDDQFSVERPDGSNFTLKIRSTKLEDSAMYFCASRVDRTNEKLFFGSGTQLSVL.

The chain uses TRBV7-3 and TRBJ2-2; no clear D. Germline V gives CDR1 SGHTA, CDR2 FQGTGA. V was clipped by 5 bases and J by 6 bases, with 13 bases between them. This CDR3 contains 14 residues. CDR3 DNA: TGTGCCAGCAGCCGTTCGCAACGCGCCGGGGAGCTGTTTTTT. Amino acids: CASSRSQRAGELFF.

This clone was detected a few times. This chain connects TRBV7-8 to TRBJ1-4; D perhaps matches TRBD1 (6 bases). The CDR3 sequence is 15 residues long. The germline CDR1 and CDR2 sequences are SGHVS and FQNEAQ. The ends were cut back, 1 base at V and 6 bases at J, with 12 bases in the middle. The CDR3 bases are TGTGCCAGCAGCTTAGGGGCAGGGGCTCATGAAAAACTGTTTTTT. Translation gives CASSLGAGAHEKLFF.

The chain links TRBV4-3 to TRBJ2-3; 9 bases agree with TRBD2. CDR1 LGHNA and CDR2 YSLEER come from the germline V gene. V lost 0 bases to trimming and J lost 6 bases; unmatched junction nucleotides: 10. This CDR3 contains 17 residues. The CDR3 bases are TGCGCCAGCAGCCAAGATGGGGTAGCGGGAGCCGCGGATACGCAGTATTTT. Protein product: CASSQDGVAGAADTQYF.

The CDR3 loop reads CSVEIGDRSLFF. The CDR3 DNA reads TGCAGCGTTGAGATAGGTGACAGGAGCCTGTTTTTT. This sequence joins TRBV29-1 and TRBJ2-2, with D tentatively TRBD1 (6 bases). Trimming pared 3 bases from V and 14 bases from J, leaving 16 bases between. Germline V gene lookup returns CDR1 SQVTM and CDR2 ANQGSEA. CDR3 length: 12 residues.

The chain joins TRBV5-5 to TRBJ2-7, with D possibly matching TRBD1 (6 bases). This CDR3 spans 14 amino acids. CDR1 is SGHKS, CDR2 YYEKEE, per germline (reference sequence). Trimming pared 0 bases from V and 2 bases from J, leaving 9 bases between. The DNA for the CDR3 is TGTGCCAGCAGCTTGGTACCAGGGGCCTACGAGCAGTACTTC. Translation gives CASSLVPGAYEQYF.

The V call is TRBV18, the J call TRBJ1-4; possibly TRBD1 for D (5 bases). The germline CDR1 and CDR2 sequences are KGHSH and LQKENI. V shed 6 bases and J shed 8 bases, with 13 bases lying between them. CDR3 length: 13 amino acids. The CDR3 is CASSSGAWEKLFF. In nucleotides, the CDR3 is TGTGCCAGCTCGTCCGGGGCTTGGGAAAAACTGTTTTTT.

The chain couples TRBV6-5 to TRBJ2-7; 8 nucleotides line up with TRBD1. The ends lost 6 bases at V and 5 bases at J; junction bases unmatched: 6. The CDR3 has 13 residues. Germline V gene data show CDR1 as MNHEY and CDR2 as SVGAGI. Written as DNA, the CDR3 is TGTGCCAGCAGCCACAGGGGGTGGGACGAGCAGTACTTC. It translates to CASSHRGWDEQYF.

The chain couples TRBV18 to TRBJ2-7, with TRBD1 matching over 8 bases. CDR3 size: 16 residues. Trimming removed 0 bases from V and 4 bases from J; junction bases left unmatched: 8. Looked up from germline, CDR1 is KGHSH and CDR2 is LQKENI. The CDR3 here is CASSPPIGQGWYEQYF. CDR3 coding DNA: TGTGCCAGCTCACCACCGATCGGACAGGGATGGTACGAGCAGTACTTC.

CDR3 nucleotide sequence: TGTGCCAGCAGCGTATGGGACTCTTTTGGGGAGACCCAGTACTTC. It specifies CASSVWDSFGETQYF. The rearrangement links TRBV9 to TRBJ2-5; perhaps TRBD2 as D (6 bases). V lost 1 base, J lost 5 bases, and 15 bases lay in between. Germline V lookup: CDR1 SGDLS, CDR2 YYNGEE. There are 15 residues in the CDR3. Together with reference TRBV9 and TRBJ2-5, the CDR3 gives the full variable domain: DSGVTQTPKHLITATGQRVTLRCSPRSGDLSVYWYQQSLDQGLQFLIQYYNGEERAKGNILERFSAQQFPDLHSELNLSSLELGDSALYFCASSVWDSFGETQYFGPGTRLLVL.

The V and J genes are TRBV7-8 and TRBJ1-3; no firm D call. CDR3 length: 15 amino acids. The germline V gene encodes CDR1 SGHVS and CDR2 FQNEAQ. Trimming took off 5 bases at V and 0 bases at J, with 11 bases between the two ends. Here the CDR3 reads CASSLDGNSGNTIYF. The CDR3 DNA reads as TGTGCCAGCAGCCTTGACGGGAACTCTGGAAACACCATATATTTT.